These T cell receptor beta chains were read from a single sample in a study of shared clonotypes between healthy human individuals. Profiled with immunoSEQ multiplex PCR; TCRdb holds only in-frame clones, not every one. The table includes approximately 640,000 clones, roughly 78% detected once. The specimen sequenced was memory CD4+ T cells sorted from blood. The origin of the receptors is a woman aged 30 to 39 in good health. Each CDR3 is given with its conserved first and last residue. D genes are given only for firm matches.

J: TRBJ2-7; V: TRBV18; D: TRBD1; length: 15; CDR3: CASSPLRDSTYEQYF
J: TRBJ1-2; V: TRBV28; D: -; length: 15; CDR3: CASSSPGAHNYGYTF
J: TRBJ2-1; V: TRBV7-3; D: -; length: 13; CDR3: CASSPFQGNEQFF
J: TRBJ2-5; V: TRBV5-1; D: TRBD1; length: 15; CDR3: CASSLAGTGRETQYF
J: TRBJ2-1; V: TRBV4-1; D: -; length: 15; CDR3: CASSQGTIISREQFF
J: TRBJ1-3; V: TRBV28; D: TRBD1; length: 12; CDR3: CASNRGGNTIYF
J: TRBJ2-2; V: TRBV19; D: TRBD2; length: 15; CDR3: CASRREGPGTGELFF
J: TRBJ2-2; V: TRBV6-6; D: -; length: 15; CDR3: CASSVPTANTGELFF
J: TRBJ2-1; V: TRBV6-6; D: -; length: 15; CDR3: CASSLEPTPPNEQFF
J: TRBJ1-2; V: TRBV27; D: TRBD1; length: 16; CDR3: CASSLSGTVEEYGYTF
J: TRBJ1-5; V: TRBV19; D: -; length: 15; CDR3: CASSTQGFRNQPQHF
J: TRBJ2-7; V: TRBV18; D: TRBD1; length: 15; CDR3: CASSPRQGGSYEQYF
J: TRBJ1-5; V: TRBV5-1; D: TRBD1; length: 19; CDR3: CASSLVSRQGSRGNQPQHF
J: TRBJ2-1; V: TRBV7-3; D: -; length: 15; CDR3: CASSQRRSSYNEQFF
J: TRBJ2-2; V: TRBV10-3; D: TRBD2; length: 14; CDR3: CAISGAGVTGELFF
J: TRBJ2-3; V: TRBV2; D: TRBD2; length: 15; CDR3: CASSERGGAGDTQYF
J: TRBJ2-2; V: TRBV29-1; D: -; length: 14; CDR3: CSVEAGTHTGELFF
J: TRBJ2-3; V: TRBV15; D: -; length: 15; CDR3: CATRTSAGSTDTQYF
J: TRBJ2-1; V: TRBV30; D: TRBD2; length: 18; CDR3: CAWSVLLAGGPRRNEQFF
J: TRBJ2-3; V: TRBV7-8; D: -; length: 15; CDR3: CASSSRLYHTDTQYF
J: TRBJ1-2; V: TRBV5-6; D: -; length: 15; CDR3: CASRSSGRSGYGYTF
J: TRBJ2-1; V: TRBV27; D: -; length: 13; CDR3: CASSLSRDSAKFF
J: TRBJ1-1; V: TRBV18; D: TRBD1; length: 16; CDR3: CASSPRQGYTGTEAFF
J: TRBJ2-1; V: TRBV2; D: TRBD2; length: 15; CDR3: CASTTTSGSYNEQFF
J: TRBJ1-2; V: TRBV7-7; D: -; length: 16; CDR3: CASSRDEFGSNYGYTF
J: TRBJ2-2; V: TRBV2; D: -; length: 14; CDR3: CASSKEHRAGELFF
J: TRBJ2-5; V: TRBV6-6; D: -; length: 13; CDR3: CASSYPEQETQYF
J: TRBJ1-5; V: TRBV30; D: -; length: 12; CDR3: CAWGRPRQPQHF
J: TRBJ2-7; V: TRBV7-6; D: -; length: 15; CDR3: CASSSGGGGNYEQYF
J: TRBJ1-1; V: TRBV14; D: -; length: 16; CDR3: CASSPRRDHMNTEAFF
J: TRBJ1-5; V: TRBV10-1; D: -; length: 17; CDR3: CASELLGLCLGNQPQHF
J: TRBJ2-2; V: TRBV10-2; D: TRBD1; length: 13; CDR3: CASRTGRTGELFF
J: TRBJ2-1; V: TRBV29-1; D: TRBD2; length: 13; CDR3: CSDTSGPGSEQFF
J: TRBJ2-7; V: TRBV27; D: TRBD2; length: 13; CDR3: CASNGRASYEQYF
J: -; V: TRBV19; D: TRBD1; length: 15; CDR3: CASSDRDRVTYEQYF
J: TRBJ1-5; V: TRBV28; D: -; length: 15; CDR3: CASSIQQFSNQPQHF
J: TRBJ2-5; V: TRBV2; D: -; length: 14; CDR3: CASSVLRQKETQYF
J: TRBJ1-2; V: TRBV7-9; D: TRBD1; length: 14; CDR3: CASGAGQGYYGYTF
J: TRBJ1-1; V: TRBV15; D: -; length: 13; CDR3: CATSVSSVRPAFF
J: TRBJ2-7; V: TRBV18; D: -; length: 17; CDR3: CASSPLPPGKGPYEQYF
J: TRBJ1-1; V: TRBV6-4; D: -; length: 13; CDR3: CASSVAMNTEAFF
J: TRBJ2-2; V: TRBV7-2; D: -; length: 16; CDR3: CASSQTGGYNLGELFF
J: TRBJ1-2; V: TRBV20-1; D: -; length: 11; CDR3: CSGEYLYGYTF
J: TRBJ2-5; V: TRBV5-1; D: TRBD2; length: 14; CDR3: CASTTGGPAETQYF
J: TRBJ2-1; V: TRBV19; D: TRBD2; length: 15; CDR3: CASRSLASSYNEQFF
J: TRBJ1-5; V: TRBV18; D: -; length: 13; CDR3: CASSRGPREPQHF
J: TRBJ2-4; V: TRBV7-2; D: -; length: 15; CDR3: CASSLEDRQVDIQYF
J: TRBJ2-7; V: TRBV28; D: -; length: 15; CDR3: CASSLYRGAAYEQYF
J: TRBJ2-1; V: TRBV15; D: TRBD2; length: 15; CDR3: CATSYSGRVGNEQFF